This T cell receptor (beta chain) was sequenced in a study of blood T cell repertoires in COVID-19. Original processing notes: Reference gene primers were amplified, and this amplification served to estimate nucleated cell counts. TCRdb's copy holds only in-frame clones and misses some; the assay was immunoSEQ multiplex PCR. From that table come the V and J calls and clone size; the DNA was used to work out D and trimming. The sample lists about 210,000 clones, approximately 82% occurring once. CDR3 size: 14 residues. Germline trimming cut 9 bases from V and 0 bases from J; bases unmatched to any gene: 4. Germline V gives CDR1 MNHEY, CDR2 SVGAGI.

The origin of this receptor is a man between 50 and 59 years old with active or convalescent COVID-19. Material: peripheral blood. The chain combines TRBV6-5 with TRBJ2-2, with TRBD1 matching 7 bases. The CDR3 sequence: CASEDRTNTGELFF. In nucleotides, the CDR3 is TGTGCCAGTGAGGACAGGACGAACACCGGGGAGCTGTTTTTT.